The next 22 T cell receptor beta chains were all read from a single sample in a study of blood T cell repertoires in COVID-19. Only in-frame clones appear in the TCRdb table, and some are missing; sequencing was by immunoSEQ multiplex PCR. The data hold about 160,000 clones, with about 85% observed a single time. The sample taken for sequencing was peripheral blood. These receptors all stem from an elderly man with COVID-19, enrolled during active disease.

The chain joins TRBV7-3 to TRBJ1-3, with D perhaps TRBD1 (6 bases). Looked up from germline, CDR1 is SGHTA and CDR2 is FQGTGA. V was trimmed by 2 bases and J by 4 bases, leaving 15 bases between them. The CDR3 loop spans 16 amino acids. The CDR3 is CASSLSGGTRGNTIYF. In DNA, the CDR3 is TGTGCCAGCAGCTTATCCGGGGGGACAAGGGGAAACACCATATATTTT.

The CDR3 bases are TGTGCCAGCAGTGAAGCTGAGGGCTACGAGCAGTACTTC. This sequence encodes CASSEAEGYEQYF. The J gene is TRBJ2-7, the V gene TRBV6-1, with D possibly being TRBD2 (5 bases). CDR1 MNHNS and CDR2 SASEGT come from the germline V gene. The CDR3 consists of 13 residues. The ends were cut back, 0 bases at V and 3 bases at J, with 6 bases in the middle.

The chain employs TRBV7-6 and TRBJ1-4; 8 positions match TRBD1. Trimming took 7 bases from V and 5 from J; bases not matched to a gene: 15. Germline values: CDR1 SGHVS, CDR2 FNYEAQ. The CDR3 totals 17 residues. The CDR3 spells CASTYRATGDGNEKLFF. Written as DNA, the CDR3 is TGTGCCAGCACCTACCGAGCGACAGGGGACGGCAATGAAAAACTGTTTTTT.

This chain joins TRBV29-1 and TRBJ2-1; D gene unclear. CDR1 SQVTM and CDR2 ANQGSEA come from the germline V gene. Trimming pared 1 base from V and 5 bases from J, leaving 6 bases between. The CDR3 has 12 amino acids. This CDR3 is CSVEGVNNEQFF. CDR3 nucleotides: TGCAGCGTTGAAGGCGTCAACAATGAGCAGTTCTTC.

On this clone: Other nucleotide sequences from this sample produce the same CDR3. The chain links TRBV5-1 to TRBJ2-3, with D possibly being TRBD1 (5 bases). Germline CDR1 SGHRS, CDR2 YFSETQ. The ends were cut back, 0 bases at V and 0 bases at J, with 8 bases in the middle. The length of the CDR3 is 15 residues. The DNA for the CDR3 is TGCGCCAGCAGCTTGGGGTCAGGGAGCACAGATACGCAGTATTTT. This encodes CASSLGSGSTDTQYF. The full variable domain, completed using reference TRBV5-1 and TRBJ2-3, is KAGVTQTPRYLIKTRGQQVTLSCSPISGHRSVSWYQQTPGQGLQFLFEYFSETQRNKGNFPGRFSGRQFSNSRSEMNVSTLELGDSALYLCASSLGSGSTDTQYFGPGTRLTVL.

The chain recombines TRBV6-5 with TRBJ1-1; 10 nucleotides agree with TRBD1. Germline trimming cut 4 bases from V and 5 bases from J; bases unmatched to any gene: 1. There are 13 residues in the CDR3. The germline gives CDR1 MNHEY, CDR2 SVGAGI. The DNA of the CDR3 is TGTGCCAGCAGTTGGGGACAGGGGACTGAAGCTTTCTTT. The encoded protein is CASSWGQGTEAFF.

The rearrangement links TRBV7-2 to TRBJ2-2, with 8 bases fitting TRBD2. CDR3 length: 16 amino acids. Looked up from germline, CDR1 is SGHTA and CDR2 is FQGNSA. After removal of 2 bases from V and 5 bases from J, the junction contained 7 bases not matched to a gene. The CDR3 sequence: CASSLHGGAVTGELFF. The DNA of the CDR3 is TGTGCCAGCAGCTTACACGGGGGGGCCGTTACCGGGGAGCTGTTTTTT.

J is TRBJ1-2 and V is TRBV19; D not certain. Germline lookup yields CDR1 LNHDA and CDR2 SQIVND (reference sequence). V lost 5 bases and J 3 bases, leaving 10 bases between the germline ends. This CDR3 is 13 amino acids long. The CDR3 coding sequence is TGTGCCAGTAGTCATTCAGGCGACTATGGCTACACCTTC. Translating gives CASSHSGDYGYTF.

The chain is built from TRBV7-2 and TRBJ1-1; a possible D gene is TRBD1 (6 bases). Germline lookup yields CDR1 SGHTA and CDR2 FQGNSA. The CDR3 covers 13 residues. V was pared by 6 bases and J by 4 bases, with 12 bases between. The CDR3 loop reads CASSNARGTEAFF. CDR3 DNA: TGTGCCAGCAGTAACGCCAGGGGCACTGAAGCTTTCTTT.

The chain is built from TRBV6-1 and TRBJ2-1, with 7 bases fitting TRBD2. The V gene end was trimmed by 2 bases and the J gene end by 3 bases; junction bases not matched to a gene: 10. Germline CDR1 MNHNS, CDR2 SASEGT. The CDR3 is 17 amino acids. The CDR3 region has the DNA TGTGCCAGCAGTGAATTGGCGGGGGAGTCTTTCTACAATGAGCAGTTCTTC. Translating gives CASSELAGESFYNEQFF.

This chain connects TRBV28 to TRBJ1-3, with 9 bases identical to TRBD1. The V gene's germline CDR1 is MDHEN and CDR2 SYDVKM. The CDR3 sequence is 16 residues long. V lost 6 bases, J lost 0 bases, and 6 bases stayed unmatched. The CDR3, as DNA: TGTGCCAGCAGCCTACAGGGGGCTGACTCTGGAAACACCATATATTTT. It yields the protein CASSLQGADSGNTIYF.

Here the CDR3 reads CASLGVGGDTEAFF. The CDR3, as DNA: TGTGCCAGCCTCGGGGTAGGCGGCGACACTGAAGCTTTCTTT. This chain uses TRBV2 with TRBJ1-1; D not resolved. Trimming removed 8 bases from V and 3 bases from J, with 16 bases in between. Per the germline V gene, CDR1 is SNHLY and CDR2 is FYNNEI. The CDR3 totals 14 residues.

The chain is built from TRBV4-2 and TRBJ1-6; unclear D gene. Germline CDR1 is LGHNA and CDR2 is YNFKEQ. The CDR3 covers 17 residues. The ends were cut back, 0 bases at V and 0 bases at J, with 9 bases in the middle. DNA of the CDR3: TGTGCCAGCAGCCAAGAGATCGGGAGCTCCTATAATTCACCCCTCCACTTT. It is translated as CASSQEIGSSYNSPLHF.

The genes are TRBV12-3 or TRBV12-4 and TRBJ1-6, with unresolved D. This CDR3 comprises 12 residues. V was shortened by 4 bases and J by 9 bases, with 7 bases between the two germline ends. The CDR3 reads CASSSEASPLHF. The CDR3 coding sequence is TGTGCCAGCAGTTCAGAGGCTTCACCCCTCCACTTT.

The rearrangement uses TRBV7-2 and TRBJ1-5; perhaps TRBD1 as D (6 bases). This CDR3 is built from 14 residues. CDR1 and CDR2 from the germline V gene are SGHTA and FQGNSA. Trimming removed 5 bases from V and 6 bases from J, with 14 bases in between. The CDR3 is CASSPAWTVQPQHF. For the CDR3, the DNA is TGTGCCAGCAGCCCCGCTTGGACAGTTCAGCCCCAGCATTTT.

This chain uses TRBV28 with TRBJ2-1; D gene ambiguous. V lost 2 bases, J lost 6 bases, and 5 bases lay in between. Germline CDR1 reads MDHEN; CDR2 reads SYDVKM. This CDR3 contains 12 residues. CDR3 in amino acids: CASSLPSNEQFF. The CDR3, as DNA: TGTGCCAGCAGTTTACCGAGCAATGAGCAGTTCTTC. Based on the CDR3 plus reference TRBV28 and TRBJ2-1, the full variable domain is DVKVTQSSRYLVKRTGEKVFLECVQDMDHENMFWYRQDPGLGLRLIYFSYDVKMKEKGDIPEGYSVSREKKERFSLILESASTNQTSMYLCASSLPSNEQFFGPGTRLTVL.

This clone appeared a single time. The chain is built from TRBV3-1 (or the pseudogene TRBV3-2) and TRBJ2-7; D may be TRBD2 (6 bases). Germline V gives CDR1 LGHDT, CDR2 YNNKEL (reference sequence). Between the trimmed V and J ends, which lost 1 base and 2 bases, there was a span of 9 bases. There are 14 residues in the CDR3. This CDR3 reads CASSQGAGTYEQYF. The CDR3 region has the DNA TGTGCCAGCAGCCAAGGAGCGGGTACCTACGAGCAGTACTTC.

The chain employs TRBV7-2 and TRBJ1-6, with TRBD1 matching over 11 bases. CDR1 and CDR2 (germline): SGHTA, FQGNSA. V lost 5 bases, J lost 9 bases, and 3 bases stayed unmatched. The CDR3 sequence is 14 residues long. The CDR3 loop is CASSPGTGGSPLHF. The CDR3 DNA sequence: TGTGCCAGCAGCCCCGGGACAGGGGGTTCACCCCTCCACTTT.

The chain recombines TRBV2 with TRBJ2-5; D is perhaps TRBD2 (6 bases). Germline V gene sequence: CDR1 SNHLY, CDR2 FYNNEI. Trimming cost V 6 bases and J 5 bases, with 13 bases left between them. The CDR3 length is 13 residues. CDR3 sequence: CASRREALETQYF. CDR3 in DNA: TGTGCCAGCAGGAGGGAGGCCCTGGAGACCCAGTACTTC.

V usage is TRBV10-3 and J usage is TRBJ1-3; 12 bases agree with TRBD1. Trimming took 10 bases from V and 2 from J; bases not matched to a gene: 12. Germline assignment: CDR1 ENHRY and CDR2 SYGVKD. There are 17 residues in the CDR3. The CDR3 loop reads CATAGTGGAIAGNTIYF. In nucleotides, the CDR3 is TGTGCCACCGCCGGGACAGGGGGCGCAATAGCTGGAAACACCATATATTTT.

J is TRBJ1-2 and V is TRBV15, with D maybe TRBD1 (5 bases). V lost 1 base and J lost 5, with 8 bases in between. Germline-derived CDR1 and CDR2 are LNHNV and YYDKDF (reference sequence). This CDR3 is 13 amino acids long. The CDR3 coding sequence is TGTGCCACCAGCAGAGCAGGGACTTATGGCTACACCTTC. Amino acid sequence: CATSRAGTYGYTF.

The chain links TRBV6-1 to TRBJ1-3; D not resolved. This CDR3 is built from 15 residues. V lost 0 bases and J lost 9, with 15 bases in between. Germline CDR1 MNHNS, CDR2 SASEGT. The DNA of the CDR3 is TGTGCCAGCAGTGAAGCGCGGGCCGGTTATAGCACCATATATTTT. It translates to CASSEARAGYSTIYF.